The 30 T cell receptor beta chains below come from one sample, sequenced in a study of T cell clonality in common variable immunodeficiency. Measured with immunoSEQ multiplex PCR; TCRdb has only the in-frame clones, and not every one. Observed are about 81,000 clones, no singletons, with the top ten taking 0.8%. The sample taken for sequencing was peripheral blood mononuclear cells. Every receptor here comes from a person aged 18 to 70 in good health.

This clone was counted at least ten times. The sequence runs out 3 residues before the end of the CDR3; the remainder is reconstructed from the germline J gene. V is TRBV5-1 and J is TRBJ2-2; 8 bases agree with TRBD1. The CDR3 has 15 residues. Germline lookup yields CDR1 SGHRS and CDR2 YFSETQ. V was clipped by 0 bases and J by 4 bases; unmatched bases: 2. The CDR3 spells CASSLETGVTGELFF. The CDR3 bases that were read are TGCGCCAGCAGCTTGGAGACAGGGGTCACCGGGGAG.

This clone was picked up many times. The read falls 3 residues short of the CDR3 end, and the missing part is taken from the germline J gene. The chain employs TRBV5-1 and TRBJ1-2; D possibly corresponds to TRBD1 (5 bases). The CDR3 has 15 residues. The germline CDR1 and CDR2 sequences are SGHRS and YFSETQ. Trimming removed 1 base at V and 4 bases at J, with 14 bases between. CDR3 region: CASSLTHDSTYGYTF. CDR3 DNA (partial): TGCGCCAGCAGCTTGACTCACGACAGCACCTATGGC.

Concerning this clone: At one end the junction does not follow the germline gene, possibly because of a read error. The read is 3 residues too short to cover the CDR3 end, so that end is filled in from the germline J gene. The genes are TRBV19 and TRBJ2-3; tentatively, D is TRBD1 (6 bases). The CDR3 has 15 amino acids. Germline lookup yields CDR1 LNHDA and CDR2 SQIVND (reference sequence). CDR3 residues: CASGPGGGSTDTQYF. The CDR3 bases that were read are TGCGCCAGTGGTCCTGGGGGCGGTAGCACAGATACG.

This clone was recorded at least ten times. The CDR3 end falls 3 residues outside the read, so it is completed with the germline J gene. The rearrangement joins TRBV20-1 to TRBJ1-4, with TRBD1 identical over 9 bases. The CDR3 extends over 13 amino acids. The junction had 3 bases not matched to a gene; V was cut back by 2 bases and J by 8 bases. Germline lookup yields CDR1 DFQATT and CDR2 SNEGSKA (reference sequence). The sequenced CDR3 bases are TGCAGTGCTAGACTTGGGACAGGGGAAAAA. Translated, it gives CSARLGTGEK. The whole CDR3 protein reads CSARLGTGEKLFF.

This clone showed up many times. From the germline J gene comes the end of the CDR3, since the read stops 3 residues before it. The chain is built from TRBV12-5 and TRBJ2-1; 7 bases agree with TRBD2. The CDR3 is 15 residues long. The trim removed 3 bases at V and 4 bases at J, leaving 6 bases unmatched. Per germline, CDR1 LGHNT and CDR2 FRNRAP. The CDR3 reads CASGLSGGLYNEQFF. The CDR3 DNA, read in part, is TGTGCTAGTGGTTTATCCGGGGGGTTATACAATGAG.

This clone was detected many times. An end of the junction differs from the germline gene, which may be a read error. The CDR3 end is not reached by the read, which stops 3 residues before it; the germline J gene fills it in. The chain joins TRBV5-4 to TRBJ2-2; D uncertain. Germline V CDR1 and CDR2: SGHNT, YYREEE (reference sequence). The CDR3 has 13 amino acids. CDR3 in amino acids: CASSLENSGELFF. The covered CDR3 bases are TGTGCCAGCAGCTTGGAGAACTCCGGGGAG.

This clone was counted ten times or more. The covered CDR3 bases are TGTGCCAGCAGCTATGGAAGAGTCACGGGGTATGGC. This encodes CASSYGRVTGYG. The complete CDR3 sequence is CASSYGRVTGYGYTF. V and J are TRBV5-6 and TRBJ1-2; the D is unclear. Read coverage stops 3 residues before the CDR3 terminus; the germline J gene supplies the remainder. The germline V and J ends were trimmed by 3 bases and 5 bases, with 17 bases remaining between them. The CDR3 loop spans 15 amino acids. CDR1 and CDR2 from the germline V gene are SGHDT and YYEEEE.

This clone was seen repeatedly, ten times or more. The read ends 3 residues before the CDR3 terminus; that terminus is restored from the germline J gene. The chain has TRBV5-1 and TRBJ2-1; TRBD2 agrees at 15 bases. The CDR3 totals 18 residues. The V gene end was trimmed by 3 bases and the J gene end by 8 bases; junction bases not matched to a gene: 12. Germline lookup yields CDR1 SGHRS and CDR2 YFSETQ. The sequenced part of the CDR3 DNA is TGCGCCAGCAGCTGGGATGGGACTAGCGGGAGGAATAGCGATGAG. The encoded protein is CASSWDGTSGRNSDE. The whole CDR3 is CASSWDGTSGRNSDEQFF.

This clone was detected ten times or more. Coverage ceases 3 residues before the CDR3 finishes, and the germline J gene fills in the end. J is TRBJ2-2 and V is TRBV19, with 7 bases matching TRBD1. The CDR3 spans 17 residues. The trim removed 7 bases at V and 5 bases at J, leaving 16 bases unmatched. Germline V gene data show CDR1 as LNHDA and CDR2 as SQIVND (reference sequence). The CDR3 bases that were read are TGTGCCAGTACCAGCACCTGGGCAGGGGGAGAAACCGGGGAG. It yields the protein CASTSTWAGGETGE. From start to end, the CDR3 is CASTSTWAGGETGELFF.

The table lists this clone with many counts. From the germline J gene comes the end of the CDR3, since the read stops 3 residues before it. V usage is TRBV7-3 and J usage is TRBJ2-3; D perhaps matches TRBD2 (6 bases). The length of the CDR3 is 14 residues. Germline V gives CDR1 SGHTA, CDR2 FQGTGA. V was shortened by 7 bases and J by 2 bases, with 13 bases between the two germline ends. The covered CDR3 bases are TGTGCCAGCACCCAGGGACTTCTCACAGATACG. Protein product: CASTQGLLTDT. The whole CDR3 is CASTQGLLTDTQYF.

This clone appeared many times. The CDR3 is cut off 3 residues early in the read; its end comes from the germline J gene. V is TRBV6-2 or TRBV6-3 and J is TRBJ2-7, with 9 bases that match TRBD1. The CDR3 extends over 14 amino acids. From germline, CDR1 is MNHEY and CDR2 SVGEGT. The junction had 7 bases not matched to a gene; V was cut back by 6 bases and J by 4 bases. Incomplete CDR3 DNA: TGTGCCAGCAGGTCGGGGGACAGGGAGTACGAG. Amino acids: CASRSGDREYE. The full CDR3 protein is CASRSGDREYEQYF.

This clone was seen at least ten times. The read is 3 residues too short to cover the CDR3 end, so that end is filled in from the germline J gene. The genes are TRBV20-1 and TRBJ2-3, with TRBD2 as a possible D gene (7 bases). Trimming left V 4 bases short and J 1 base short, with 15 bases between. This CDR3 has 15 amino acids. Germline-derived CDR1 and CDR2 are DFQATT and SNEGSKA (reference sequence). CDR3 DNA (partial): TGCAGTGCTATAAGGGGGGGAGGGGGCACAGATACG. It encodes CSAIRGGGGTDT. The whole CDR3 region reads CSAIRGGGGTDTQYF.

This clone was counted many times. The CDR3 is cut off 3 residues early in the read; its end comes from the germline J gene. The V gene is TRBV7-8, the J gene TRBJ2-3; 9 bases map to TRBD2. V gave up 3 bases and J gave up 1 base; unmatched junction bases: 11. This CDR3 spans 18 amino acids. Germline assignment: CDR1 SGHVS and CDR2 FQNEAQ. CDR3 amino acids: CASSFPQREVQGTDTQYF. The sequenced CDR3 bases are TGTGCCAGCAGCTTTCCACAGCGGGAGGTACAAGGCACAGATACG.

This clone was found many times. The read halts 3 residues ahead of the CDR3 end, with the missing end drawn from the germline J gene. The rearrangement joins TRBV7-2 to TRBJ2-3; 9 positions match TRBD1. V lost 6 bases, J lost 4 bases, and 8 bases stayed unmatched. The CDR3 contains 15 residues. Germline V gene lookup returns CDR1 SGHTA and CDR2 FQGNSA. Partial CDR3 DNA: TGTGCCAGCAGTTTCCCGGGACAGGGTCCAGATACG. Protein sequence: CASSFPGQGPDT. The CDR3 in full is CASSFPGQGPDTQYF. The full variable domain, rest sourced from reference TRBV7-2 and TRBJ2-3, is GAGVSQSPSNKVTEKGKDVELRCDPISGHTALYWYRQSLGQGLEFLIYFQGNSAPDKSGLPSDRFSAERTGGSVSTLTIQRTQQEDSAVYLCASSFPGQGPDTQYFGPGTRLTVL.

This clone was seen repeatedly, ten times or more. The read comes to an end 3 residues before the CDR3 does, leaving the germline J gene to fill in the end. V and J are TRBV7-2 and TRBJ2-5, with TRBD1 identical over 7 bases. The CDR3 is 14 residues long. The V and J ends lost 5 bases and 4 bases, in that order; junction bases with no gene match: 7. CDR1 SGHTA and CDR2 FQGNSA come from the germline V gene. The sequenced CDR3 bases are TGTGCCAGCAGCAAAGGACAGGATGGAGAGACC. As protein: CASSKGQDGET. The CDR3 in its entirety is CASSKGQDGETQYF.

This clone was seen at least ten times. Coverage ceases 3 residues before the CDR3 finishes, and the germline J gene fills in the end. This same CDR3 is encoded by further DNA sequences in the sample. The rearrangement joins TRBV7-2 to TRBJ1-3, with D maybe TRBD1 (6 bases). Germline-derived CDR1 and CDR2 are SGHTA and FQGNSA. With 4 bases removed from V and 0 bases from J, the gap between germline ends came to 7 bases. This CDR3 contains 14 residues. The DNA read from the CDR3 is TGTGCCAGCAGCTCGGACAGCTCTGGAAACACC. Its translation is CASSSDSSGNT. The full CDR3 sequence reads CASSSDSSGNTIYF.

Regarding this clone: Read sequence stops 3 residues before the CDR3 end, and the germline J gene provides the missing end. This sample includes further DNA sequences coding for the same CDR3. The chain links TRBV5-1 to TRBJ2-7; weak D call: TRBD1 (6 bases). With 1 base removed from V and 5 bases from J, the gap between germline ends came to 19 bases. Germline V CDR1 and CDR2: SGHRS, YFSETQ. The CDR3 has 16 amino acids. The CDR3 spells CASSLIFRQGIHEQYF. The covered CDR3 bases are TGCGCCAGCAGCTTGATATTCAGGCAGGGGATCCACGAG. Full variable domain (outside the CDR3, taken from reference TRBV5-1 and TRBJ2-7): KAGVTQTPRYLIKTRGQQVTLSCSPISGHRSVSWYQQTPGQGLQFLFEYFSETQRNKGNFPGRFSGRQFSNSRSEMNVSTLELGDSALYLCASSLIFRQGIHEQYFGPGTRLTVT.

This clone has a count of ten or more. The sequence runs out 3 residues before the end of the CDR3; the remainder is reconstructed from the germline J gene. The chain recombines TRBV4-2 with TRBJ2-7; 10 nucleotides agree with TRBD2. Trimming at V came to 0 bases and at J to 1 base, leaving 9 bases not matched to a gene. The CDR3 runs to 18 residues. Germline CDR1 LGHNA, CDR2 YNFKEQ. This CDR3 is CASSQDRDTSGMSYEQYF. CDR3 DNA (partial): TGTGCCAGCAGCCAAGATCGGGATACTAGCGGGATGTCCTACGAG.

This clone has at least ten counts. The DNA ends 3 residues before the CDR3 does, and the rest of the CDR3 is filled in from the germline J gene. The rearrangement uses TRBV5-1 and TRBJ2-2; TRBD1 matches 7 bases. Trimming cost V 4 bases and J 0 bases; bases outside gene matches: 3. The CDR3 is made up of 15 amino acids. Germline values: CDR1 SGHRS, CDR2 YFSETQ. The CDR3 DNA, read in part, is TGCGCCAGCAGCACGGACAGGACGAACACCGGGGAG. Its translation: CASSTDRTNTGE. The full CDR3 sequence reads CASSTDRTNTGELFF.

This clone was counted at least ten times. The read is 3 residues too short to cover the CDR3 end, so that end is filled in from the germline J gene. V and J are TRBV11-2 and TRBJ2-3, with D uncertain. The CDR3 has 11 residues. Germline values: CDR1 SGHAT, CDR2 FQNNGV. V dropped 5 bases and J dropped 8 bases, with 8 bases sitting between them. CDR3 in amino acids: CASSLTGTQYF. CDR3 DNA, as far as it was read: TGTGCCAGCAGCCTAACGGGTACG.

Ten or more counts support this clone. The CDR3 end is not reached by the read, which stops 3 residues before it; the germline J gene fills it in. The chain has TRBV12-3 or TRBV12-4 and TRBJ2-7; D is possibly TRBD1 (6 bases). The CDR3 covers 14 residues. Trimming took 6 bases from V and 2 from J, leaving 14 bases between them. The sequenced CDR3 bases are TGTGCCAGCAGCCTGAAGACAGGCCCCTACGAG. Its protein product is CASSLKTGPYE. The CDR3 in full is CASSLKTGPYEQYF.

This clone was observed at least ten times. A read error may account for a junction end that differs from germline. The DNA ends 3 residues before the CDR3 does, and the rest of the CDR3 is filled in from the germline J gene. The gene calls are TRBV28 and TRBJ2-1; 7 nucleotides agree with TRBD2. The CDR3 extends over 14 amino acids. From germline, CDR1 is MDHEN and CDR2 SYDVKM. CDR3 DNA, as far as it was read: TGTGCCAGCAGTGCGGGACTAACCTACGATGAG. This codes for CASSAGLTYDE. The whole CDR3 sequence reads CASSAGLTYDEQFF.

This clone was detected ten times or more. The read falls 3 residues short of the CDR3 end, and the missing part is taken from the germline J gene. The chain is built from TRBV5-4 and TRBJ2-5; tentatively, D is TRBD1 (6 bases). CDR1 and CDR2 from the germline V gene are SGHNT and YYREEE (reference sequence). The CDR3 is 15 amino acids. Trimming stripped 0 bases from V and 3 bases from J, with 12 bases between. The CDR3: CASSLDPGAEETQYF. CDR3 DNA, as far as it was read: TGTGCCAGCAGCTTGGACCCAGGGGCAGAAGAGACC.

This clone was seen repeatedly, ten times or more. The read comes to an end 3 residues before the CDR3 does, leaving the germline J gene to fill in the end. The chain recombines TRBV11-2 with TRBJ2-7; 8 nucleotides align to TRBD1. The CDR3 extends over 15 amino acids. V was pared by 2 bases and J by 6 bases, with 9 bases of the junction left unmatched. CDR1 and CDR2 (germline): SGHAT, FQNNGV. The sequenced part of the CDR3 DNA is TGTGCCAGCAGCTTATCATTACAGGGGGTGACCGAG. This encodes CASSLSLQGVTE. The full CDR3 reads CASSLSLQGVTEQYF.

This clone was seen ten or more times. Read sequence stops 3 residues before the CDR3 end, and the germline J gene provides the missing end. The chain couples TRBV10-3 to TRBJ2-3; TRBD2 agrees at 12 bases. Looked up from germline, CDR1 is ENHRY and CDR2 is SYGVKD. This CDR3 has 14 amino acids. The V and J ends lost 10 bases and 5 bases, in that order; junction bases with no gene match: 7. CDR3 sequence reads: CATQLAGGGDTQYF. The CDR3 bases that were read are TGTGCCACCCAACTAGCGGGAGGTGGAGATACG.

The sample holds many counts of this clone. CDR3 region: CAWSAQRGLSNQPQHF. Partial CDR3 DNA: TGTGCCTGGAGTGCCCAGCGGGGGCTTAGCAATCAGCCC. The chain combines TRBV30 with TRBJ1-5, with D tentatively TRBD1 (6 bases). Read sequence stops 3 residues before the CDR3 end, and the germline J gene provides the missing end. Germline CDR1 GTSNPN, CDR2 SVGIG (reference sequence). V gave up 1 base and J gave up 0 bases, with 13 bases separating them. The CDR3 is 16 residues long.

At least ten counts were recorded for this clone. The DNA read from the CDR3 is TGTGCCAGCTGCCCTGAAGTGACAGGTAGCTCCTACGAG. Translated: CASCPEVTGSSYE. The CDR3 as a whole reads CASCPEVTGSSYEQYF. This chain uses TRBV28 with TRBJ2-7; D possibly corresponds to TRBD1 (6 bases). The read ends 3 residues before the CDR3 terminus; that terminus is restored from the germline J gene. Germline CDR1 and CDR2: MDHEN and SYDVKM. V was cut by 8 bases and J by 0 bases, with 20 bases left in between. This CDR3 contains 16 residues.

This clone showed up many times. Read data end 3 residues before the CDR3 end; the end is taken from the germline J gene. This sequence joins TRBV20-1 and TRBJ2-7; D is unresolved. The CDR3 runs 14 residues. Trimming removed 3 bases at V and 2 bases at J, with 14 bases between. Looked up from germline, CDR1 is DFQATT and CDR2 is SNEGSKA (reference sequence). CDR3 loop: CSARLFAATYEQYF. The CDR3 DNA, read in part, is TGCAGTGCTAGGCTGTTTGCGGCTACCTACGAG.

This clone was counted many times. The read terminates 3 residues before the CDR3 end, so the remaining end is supplied by the germline J gene. The rearrangement joins TRBV19 to TRBJ2-1, with 8 bases aligning to TRBD2. CDR1 is LNHDA, CDR2 SQIVND, per germline (reference sequence). V dropped 5 bases and J dropped 6; count of bases not matched to a gene: 9. The length of the CDR3 is 15 residues. The CDR3 region is CASSLLAAGSNEQFF. The part of the CDR3 DNA that was read is TGTGCCAGTAGTTTACTAGCGGCTGGGTCCAATGAG.

In its sample, this clone was seen many times. The read ends 3 residues early relative to the CDR3; the germline J gene fills the gap. This chain connects TRBV6-7 to TRBJ2-5; D possibly corresponds to TRBD1 (6 bases). TRBV6-7 is an open reading frame, and its role is uncertain. V was cut by 0 bases and J by 5 bases, with 10 bases left in between. This CDR3 spans 14 amino acids. CDR3 DNA, as far as it was read: TGTGCCAGCAGTTACTCGAGGGGGTTGGAGACC. It encodes CASSYSRGLET. The CDR3 reads in full as CASSYSRGLETQYF.